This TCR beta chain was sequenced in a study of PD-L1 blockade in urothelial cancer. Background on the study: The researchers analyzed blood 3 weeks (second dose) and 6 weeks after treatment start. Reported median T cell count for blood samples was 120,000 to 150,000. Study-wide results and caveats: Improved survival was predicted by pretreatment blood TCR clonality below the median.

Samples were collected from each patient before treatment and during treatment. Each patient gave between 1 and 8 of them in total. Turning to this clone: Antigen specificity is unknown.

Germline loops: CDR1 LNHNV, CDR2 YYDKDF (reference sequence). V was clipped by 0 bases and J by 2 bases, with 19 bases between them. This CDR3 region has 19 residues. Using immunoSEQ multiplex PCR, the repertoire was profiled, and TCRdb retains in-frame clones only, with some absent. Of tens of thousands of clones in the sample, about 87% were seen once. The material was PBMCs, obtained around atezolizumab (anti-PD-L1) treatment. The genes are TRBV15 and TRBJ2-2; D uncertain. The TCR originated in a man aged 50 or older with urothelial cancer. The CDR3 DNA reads TGTGCCACCAGCAGAGATACGTCGGTGAAGGCGGCTAACACCGGGGAGCTGTTTTTT. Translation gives CATSRDTSVKAANTGELFF.